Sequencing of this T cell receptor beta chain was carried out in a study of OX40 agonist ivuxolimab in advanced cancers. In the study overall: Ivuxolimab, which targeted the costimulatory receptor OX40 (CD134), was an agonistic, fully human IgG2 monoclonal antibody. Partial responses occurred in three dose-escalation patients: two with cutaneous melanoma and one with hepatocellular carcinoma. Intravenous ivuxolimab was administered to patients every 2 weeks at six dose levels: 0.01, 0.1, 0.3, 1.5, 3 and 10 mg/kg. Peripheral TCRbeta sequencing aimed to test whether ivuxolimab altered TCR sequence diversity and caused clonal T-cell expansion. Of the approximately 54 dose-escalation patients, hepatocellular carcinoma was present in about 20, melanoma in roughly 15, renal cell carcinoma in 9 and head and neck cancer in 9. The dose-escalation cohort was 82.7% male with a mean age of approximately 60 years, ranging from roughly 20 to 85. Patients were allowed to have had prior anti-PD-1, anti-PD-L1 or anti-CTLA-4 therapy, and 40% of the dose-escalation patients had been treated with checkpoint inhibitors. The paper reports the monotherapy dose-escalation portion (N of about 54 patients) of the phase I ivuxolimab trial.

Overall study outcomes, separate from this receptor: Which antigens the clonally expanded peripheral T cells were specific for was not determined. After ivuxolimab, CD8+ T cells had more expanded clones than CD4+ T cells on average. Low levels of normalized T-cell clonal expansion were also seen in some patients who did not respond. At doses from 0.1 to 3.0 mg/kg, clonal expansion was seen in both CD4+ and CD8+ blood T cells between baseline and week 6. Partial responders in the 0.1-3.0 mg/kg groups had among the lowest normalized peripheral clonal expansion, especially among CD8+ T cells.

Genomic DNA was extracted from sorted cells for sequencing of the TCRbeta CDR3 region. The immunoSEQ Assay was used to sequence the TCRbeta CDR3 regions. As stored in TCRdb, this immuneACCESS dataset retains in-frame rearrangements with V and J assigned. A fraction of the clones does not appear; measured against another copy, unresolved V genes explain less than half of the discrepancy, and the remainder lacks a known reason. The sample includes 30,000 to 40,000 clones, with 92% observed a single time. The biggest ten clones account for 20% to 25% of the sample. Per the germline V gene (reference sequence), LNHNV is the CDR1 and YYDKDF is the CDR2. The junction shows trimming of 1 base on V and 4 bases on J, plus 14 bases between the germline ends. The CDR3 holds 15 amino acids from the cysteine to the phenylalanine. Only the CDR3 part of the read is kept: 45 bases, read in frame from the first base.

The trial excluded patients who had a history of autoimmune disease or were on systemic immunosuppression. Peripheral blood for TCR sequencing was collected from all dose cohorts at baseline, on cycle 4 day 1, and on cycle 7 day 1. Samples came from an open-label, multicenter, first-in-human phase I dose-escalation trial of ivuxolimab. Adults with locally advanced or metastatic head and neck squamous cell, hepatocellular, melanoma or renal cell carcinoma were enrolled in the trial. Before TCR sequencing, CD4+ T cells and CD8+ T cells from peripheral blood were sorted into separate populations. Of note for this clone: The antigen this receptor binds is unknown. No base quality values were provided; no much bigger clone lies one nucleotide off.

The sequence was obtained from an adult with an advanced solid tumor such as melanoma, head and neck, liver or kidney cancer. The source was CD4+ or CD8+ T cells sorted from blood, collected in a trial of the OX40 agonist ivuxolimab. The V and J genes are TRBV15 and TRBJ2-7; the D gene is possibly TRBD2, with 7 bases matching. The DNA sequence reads TGTGCCACCAGCAGAGTCCAGCGGGACAATTACGAGCAGTACTTC. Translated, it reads CATSRVQRDNYEQYF.